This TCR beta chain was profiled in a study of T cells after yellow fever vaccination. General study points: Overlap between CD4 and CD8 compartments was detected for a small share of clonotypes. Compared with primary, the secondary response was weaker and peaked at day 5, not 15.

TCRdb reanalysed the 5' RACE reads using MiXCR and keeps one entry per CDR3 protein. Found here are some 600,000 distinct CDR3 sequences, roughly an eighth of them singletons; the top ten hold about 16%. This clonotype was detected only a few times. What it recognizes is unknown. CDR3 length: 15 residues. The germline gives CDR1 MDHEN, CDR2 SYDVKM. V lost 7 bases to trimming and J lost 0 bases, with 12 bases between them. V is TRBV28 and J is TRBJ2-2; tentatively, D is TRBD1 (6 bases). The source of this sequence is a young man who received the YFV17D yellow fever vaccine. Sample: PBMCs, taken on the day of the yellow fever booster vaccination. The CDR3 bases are TGTGCCAGCAACACCGGGACAACGAACACCGGGGAGCTGTTTTTT. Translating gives CASNTGTTNTGELFF.